This TCR beta chain was captured by sequencing in a study of PD-1 blockade in classical Hodgkin lymphoma. Regarding the study as a whole: Patients newly diagnosed and complete responders had comparable baseline diversity. Individuals initiating nivolumab under 1 year after ASCT were excluded.

Relapse after autologous stem cell transplantation occurred in every patient, and brentuximab vedotin exposure varied. In regard to this clone: Its matching antigen is unknown.

Libraries were prepared by immunoSEQ multiplex PCR; TCRdb keeps only in-frame clonotypes and omits some of them. Among 75,000 to 100,000 clones listed, 75% to 85% were seen once. The sequence came from a human donor with classical Hodgkin lymphoma. This sample comprised peripheral blood mononuclear cells (PBMCs), obtained before the second cycle of nivolumab.

The CDR3 here is CASSSSGLRSYEQYF. DNA for the CDR3: TGTGCCAGCAGTTCCTCAGGACTTCGCTCCTACGAGCAGTACTTC. The chain links TRBV28 to TRBJ2-7; perhaps TRBD2 as D (5 bases). Trimming stripped 4 bases from V and 0 bases from J, with 13 bases between. This CDR3 is 15 amino acids long. Germline V CDR1 and CDR2: MDHEN, SYDVKM.